The clone carrying this T cell receptor (beta chain) was seen only a few times. As yet, its antigen is unknown. In this CDR3 the conserved last residue, phenylalanine or tryptophan, is missing, so a read error is likely. RNA transcripts provided the source from which TCR beta CDR3 regions were amplified. A set of HTBI primers served as the primers for a first-round RT-PCR of the TCR CDR3. TCRdb itself ran the multiplex PCR reads through MiXCR, one entry per CDR3 protein. The sample records about 410,000 distinct CDR3 sequences, 14% to 15% being singletons. This sample was included in a study of T cells in Graves' hyperthyroidism and ophthalmopathy. Study-wide context: Peripheral blood draws took place at initial diagnosis, ahead of any treatment.

Whole-study findings and limits: The blood repertoire included most of the expanded thyroid clonotypes above 0.001.

It was uncontrolled infection, other autoimmune disease, pregnancy or lactation that excluded patients. V shed 0 bases and J shed 2 bases, with 5 bases lying between them. The CDR3 is 14 residues long. CDR1 and CDR2 from the germline V gene are LNHNV and YYDKDF (reference sequence). The rearrangement joins TRBV15 to TRBJ1-3; D is perhaps TRBD1 (5 bases). The sequenced material came from blood. This TCR was sampled from a man younger than 35 with Graves' ophthalmopathy. CDR3 in amino acids: CATSRDRAGNTIYL. CDR3 coding DNA: TGTGCCACCAGCAGAGACAGGGCTGGAAACACCATATATCTT.